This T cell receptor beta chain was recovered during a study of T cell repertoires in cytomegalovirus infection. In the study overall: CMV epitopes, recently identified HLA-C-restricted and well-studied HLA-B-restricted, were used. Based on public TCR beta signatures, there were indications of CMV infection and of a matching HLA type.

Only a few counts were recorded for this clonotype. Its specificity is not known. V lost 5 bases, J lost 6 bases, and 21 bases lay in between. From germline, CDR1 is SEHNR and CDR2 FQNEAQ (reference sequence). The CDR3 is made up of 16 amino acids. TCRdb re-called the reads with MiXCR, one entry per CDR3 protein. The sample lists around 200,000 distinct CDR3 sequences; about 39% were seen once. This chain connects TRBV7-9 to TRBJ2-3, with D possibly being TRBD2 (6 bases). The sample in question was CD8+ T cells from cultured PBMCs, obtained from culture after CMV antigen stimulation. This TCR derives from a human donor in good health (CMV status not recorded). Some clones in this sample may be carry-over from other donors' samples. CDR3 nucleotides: TGTGCCAGCAGCAAAAACCCGGGACTCACCCGCGATACGCAGTATTTT. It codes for CASSKNPGLTRDTQYF. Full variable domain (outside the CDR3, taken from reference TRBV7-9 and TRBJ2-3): DTGVSQNPRHKITKRGQNVTFRCDPISEHNRLYWYRQTLGQGPEFLTYFQNEAQLEKSRLLSDRFSAERPKGSFSTLEIQRTEQGDSAMYLCASSKNPGLTRDTQYFGPGTRLTVL.